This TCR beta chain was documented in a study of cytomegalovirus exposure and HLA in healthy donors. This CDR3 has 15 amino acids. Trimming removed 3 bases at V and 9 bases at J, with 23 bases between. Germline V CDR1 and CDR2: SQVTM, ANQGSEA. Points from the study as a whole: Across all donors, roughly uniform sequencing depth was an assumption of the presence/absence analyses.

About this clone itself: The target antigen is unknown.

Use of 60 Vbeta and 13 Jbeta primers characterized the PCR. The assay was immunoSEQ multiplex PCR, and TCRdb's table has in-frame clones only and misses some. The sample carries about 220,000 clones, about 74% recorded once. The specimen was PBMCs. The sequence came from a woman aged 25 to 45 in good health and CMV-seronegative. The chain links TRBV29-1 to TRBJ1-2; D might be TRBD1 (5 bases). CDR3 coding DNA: TGCAGCGTTGAGGTTCCCCAGGAGGGACTGTATCGCTACACCTTC. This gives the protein CSVEVPQEGLYRYTF. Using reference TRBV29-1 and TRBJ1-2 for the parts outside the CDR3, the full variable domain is SAVISQKPSRDICQRGTSLTIQCQVDSQVTMMFWYRQQPGQSLTLIATANQGSEATYESGFVIDKFPISRPNLTFSTLTVSNMSPEDSSIYLCSVEVPQEGLYRYTFGSGTRLTVV.